This TCR beta chain emerged from a study of T-cell memory formation after mild COVID-19. With regard to this clonotype: Its antigen is undetermined.

MiXCR, applied by TCRdb to the 5' RACE reads, yields one record per CDR3 protein. There are around 200,000 distinct CDR3 sequences in the sample; 18% occur only once, and about 4% lies in the top ten. General observations from the study: Still unconfirmed is whether the second-wave clones peaking on day 37 recognized SARS-CoV-2.

This CDR3 region has 12 residues. The germline CDR1 and CDR2 sequences are LGHNA and YSLEER. The V and J ends lost 6 bases and 5 bases respectively, with 10 bases between them. J is TRBJ1-1 and V is TRBV4-3; a possible D gene is TRBD1 (5 bases). Sequencing was done on a sample of PBMCs or a T cell subset sorted from them (not recorded which). The source is a man aged 18 to 30 who had mild COVID-19 (a few samples of this study predate the infection). Cell type and time point are not known. CDR3 amino acids: CASRREGTEAFF. The DNA of the CDR3 is TGCGCCAGCAGGCGGGAGGGGACTGAAGCTTTCTTT.